This T cell receptor beta chain was observed in a study of blood T cell repertoires in COVID-19. The germline gives CDR1 LGHDT, CDR2 YNNKEL (reference sequence). This CDR3 is built from 14 residues. Deletions cut 0 bases from V and 3 bases from J, with 8 bases between. Per the original methods: Amplifying reference gene primers gave estimates of nucleated cell counts. Sequencing used immunoSEQ multiplex PCR; TCRdb keeps in-frame clones, though not all of them. From that table come the V and J calls and clone size; the DNA was used to work out D and trimming. This table has approximately 300,000 clones, 86% appearing once. Cohorts were determined from participant-reported clinical history. Donors in Cohort 3 who had recovered were those with two negative PCRs, healthcare professional clearance, or resolution of their symptoms.

Sequenced material: PBMCs or T cells enriched from blood (not recorded which). The chain employs TRBV3-1 (or the pseudogene TRBV3-2) and TRBJ1-1; perhaps TRBD1 as D (6 bases). This TCR was recovered from a woman aged 18 to 35 who had recovered from COVID-19. The CDR3 bases are TGTGCCAGCAGCCAAGACCAGGGGTACACTGAAGCTTTCTTT. The encoded protein is CASSQDQGYTEAFF.